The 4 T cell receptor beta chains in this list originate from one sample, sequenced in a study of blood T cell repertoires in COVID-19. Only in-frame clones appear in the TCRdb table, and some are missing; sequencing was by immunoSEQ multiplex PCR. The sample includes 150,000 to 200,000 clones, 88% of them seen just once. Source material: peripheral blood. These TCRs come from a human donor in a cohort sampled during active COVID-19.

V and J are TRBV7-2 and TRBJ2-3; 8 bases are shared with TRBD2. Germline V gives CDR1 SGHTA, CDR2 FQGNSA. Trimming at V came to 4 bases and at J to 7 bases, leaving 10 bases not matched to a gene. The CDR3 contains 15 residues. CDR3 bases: TGTGCCAGCAGCTCGTCGGACGGGGGGGTAAATACGCAGTATTTT. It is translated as CASSSSDGGVNTQYF.

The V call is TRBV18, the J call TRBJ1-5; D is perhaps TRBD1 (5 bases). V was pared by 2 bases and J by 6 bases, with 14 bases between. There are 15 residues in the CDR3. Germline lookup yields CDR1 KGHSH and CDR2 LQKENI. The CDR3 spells CASSPMGGSGQPQHF. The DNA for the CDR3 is TGTGCCAGCTCACCAATGGGGGGATCAGGTCAGCCCCAGCATTTT.

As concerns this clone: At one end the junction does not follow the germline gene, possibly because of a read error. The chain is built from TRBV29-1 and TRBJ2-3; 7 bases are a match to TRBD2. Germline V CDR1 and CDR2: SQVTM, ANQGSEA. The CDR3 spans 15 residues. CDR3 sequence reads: CSVEGRGGYTDTQYF. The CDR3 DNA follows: TGCAGCGTCGAAGGGCGCGGGGGTTACACAGATACGCAGTATTTT.

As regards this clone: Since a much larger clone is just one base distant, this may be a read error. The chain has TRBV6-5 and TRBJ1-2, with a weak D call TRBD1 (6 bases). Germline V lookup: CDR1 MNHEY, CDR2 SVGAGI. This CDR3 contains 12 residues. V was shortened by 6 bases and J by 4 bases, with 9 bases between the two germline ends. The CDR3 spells CASSPRGYGYTF. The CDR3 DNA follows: TGTGCCAGCAGCCCCAGGGGCTATGGCTACACCTTC.